The 17 T cell receptor beta chains in this list originate from one sample, sequenced in a study of CD8 T cells in Susac syndrome. Reverse transcription of 0.5 to 1 ug RNA was performed with random hexamers. TCRdb fed the immunoSEQ multiplex PCR reads into MiXCR, producing one record per CDR3 protein. The table lists 110,000 to 150,000 distinct CDR3 sequences, around 94% of them singletons. The material sequenced was CD8+ T cells from PBMCs. Receptor source: a human donor in good health.

The V gene is TRBV13, the J gene TRBJ2-7; maybe TRBD2 (6 bases). The CDR3 is 13 amino acids. CDR1 is PRHDT, CDR2 FYEKMQ, per germline (reference sequence). The V and J ends lost 5 bases and 6 bases respectively, with 14 bases between them. Written as DNA, the CDR3 is TGTGCCAGCAGCGGAGGGACCTCCCCCGAGCAGTACTTC. This encodes CASSGGTSPEQYF.

CDR3 loop: CASSFGAGAYEQYF. The CDR3 nucleotides read TGTGCCAGCAGCTTCGGAGCGGGAGCCTACGAGCAGTACTTC. The chain has TRBV11-1 and TRBJ2-7; 8 nucleotides line up with TRBD2. This CDR3 region has 14 residues. Germline values: CDR1 SGHAT, CDR2 FQDESV (reference sequence). Germline trimming cut 3 bases from V and 2 bases from J; bases unmatched to any gene: 3.

This chain connects TRBV28 to TRBJ2-7, with D possibly TRBD1 on 5 matching bases. The CDR3 is 12 residues long. Germline CDR1 and CDR2: MDHEN and SYDVKM. The V end lost 2 bases, the J end lost 7 bases, and 9 bases lay between the germline ends. The CDR3 is CASSLTRVEQYF. CDR3 in DNA: TGTGCCAGCAGTTTAACCAGGGTGGAGCAGTACTTC.

This chain joins TRBV7-8 and TRBJ2-7, with 7 bases matching TRBD1. Germline CDR1 is SGHVS and CDR2 is FQNEAQ. J lost 3 bases, V lost 2 bases, and 10 bases had no gene match. The CDR3 has 16 residues. The CDR3 DNA reads TGTGCCAGCAGCTTACCGGACAGGCGGATCGTCTACGAGCAGTACTTC. Encoded protein: CASSLPDRRIVYEQYF.

The chain employs TRBV4-1 and TRBJ1-5; 8 bases match TRBD1. From germline, CDR1 is MGHRA and CDR2 YSYEKL. This CDR3 is built from 15 residues. V shed 4 bases and J 9 bases; nucleotides not matched to a gene: 11. The CDR3 region is CASSLPRDRSVPQHF. The CDR3 coding sequence is TGCGCCAGCAGCCTTCCCCGGGACAGGAGCGTGCCCCAGCATTTT.

The rearrangement uses TRBV2 and TRBJ2-7; D is perhaps TRBD1 (5 bases). Trimming took off 6 bases at V and 5 bases at J, with 20 bases between the two ends. CDR1 SNHLY and CDR2 FYNNEI come from the germline V gene. The CDR3 covers 15 residues. The CDR3 DNA sequence: TGTGCCAGCAGCTTAGGACAATCTGACATCCACGAGCAGTACTTC. This sequence encodes CASSLGQSDIHEQYF.

This chain connects TRBV5-4 to TRBJ2-7; 7 bases map to TRBD2. Germline V CDR1 and CDR2: SGHNT, YYREEE (reference sequence). The CDR3 sequence is 14 residues long. V lost 4 bases and J lost 6; bases outside the gene matches: 10. CDR3 DNA: TGTGCCAGCAGCAACACGGGACTAAGTCTCGAGCAGTACTTC. Amino acids: CASSNTGLSLEQYF.

The chain combines TRBV5-8 with TRBJ1-1; D is ambiguous. Trimming pared 0 bases from V and 6 bases from J, leaving 9 bases between. The CDR3 contains 13 residues. The germline V gene has CDR1 SGHTS and CDR2 YDEGEE. Here the CDR3 DNA reads TGTGCCAGCAGCTTGGACCTTGACCCTGAAGCTTTCTTT. Translating gives CASSLDLDPEAFF. Supplemented by reference TRBV5-8 and TRBJ1-1, the full variable domain reads EAGVTQSPTHLIKTRGQQATLRCSPISGHTSVYWYQQALGLGLQFLLWYDEGEERNRGNFPPRFSGRQFPNYSSELNVNALELEDSALYLCASSLDLDPEAFFGQGTRLTVV.

This chain uses TRBV27 with TRBJ1-5; 10 bases align to TRBD1. V trimming: 4 bases; J trimming: 7 bases; junction bases outside the gene matches: 7. Germline CDR1 and CDR2: MNHEY and SMNVEV (reference sequence). CDR3 length: 15 residues. DNA for the CDR3: TGTGCCAGCAGTTACGGGACAGGGGTAGAACAGCCCCAGCATTTT. This encodes CASSYGTGVEQPQHF.

The sample holds one count of this clonotype. The chain couples TRBV5-4 to TRBJ1-1; TRBD1 agrees at 7 bases. The CDR3 length is 13 residues. Germline V CDR1 and CDR2: SGHNT, YYREEE (reference sequence). The V gene end was trimmed by 0 bases and the J gene end by 7 bases; junction bases not matched to a gene: 3. CDR3 residues: CASSLAWDSEAFF. CDR3 sequence (DNA): TGTGCCAGCAGCTTGGCTTGGGACAGTGAAGCTTTCTTT.

The CDR3 nucleotides are TGTGCCAGCAGCTTAGGGTCGCCAGAGACCTACGAGCAGTACTTC. Its protein product is CASSLGSPETYEQYF. The chain carries TRBV7-9 and TRBJ2-7; D ambiguous. V lost 1 base, J lost 2 bases, and 12 bases lay in between. This CDR3 region has 15 residues. Per germline, CDR1 SEHNR and CDR2 FQNEAQ (reference sequence).

This chain joins TRBV5-6 and TRBJ1-2, with D perhaps TRBD1 (6 bases). V was trimmed by 1 base and J by 3 bases, leaving 10 bases between them. Germline V CDR1 and CDR2: SGHDT, YYEEEE. CDR3 length equals 14 residues. In DNA, the CDR3 is TGTGCCAGCAGCTTGTCAGGGGCCGACTATGGCTACACCTTC. It encodes CASSLSGADYGYTF. The full variable domain, in which reference TRBV5-6 and TRBJ1-2 provide the parts outside the CDR3, is DAGVTQSPTHLIKTRGQQVTLRCSPKSGHDTVSWYQQALGQGPQFIFQYYEEEERQRGNFPDRFSGHQFPNYSSELNVNALLLGDSALYLCASSLSGADYGYTFGSGTRLTVV.

Written as DNA, the CDR3 is TGTGCCAGCAGTTTAGCCGGGAACGTCTACAATGAGCAGTTCTTC. It codes for CASSLAGNVYNEQFF. This sequence joins TRBV27 and TRBJ2-1; a possible D gene is TRBD2 (5 bases). The V gene lost 2 bases and the J gene lost 3 bases, with 11 bases spanning the gap. This CDR3 contains 15 residues. Germline-derived CDR1 and CDR2 are MNHEY and SMNVEV (reference sequence).

The chain carries TRBV20-1 and TRBJ1-2; D may be TRBD1 (6 bases). This CDR3 contains 11 residues. V was clipped by 8 bases and J by 8 bases, with 15 bases between them. Germline assignment: CDR1 DFQATT and CDR2 SNEGSKA (reference sequence). Here the CDR3 reads CSMDRGDGYTF. The CDR3 nucleotides are TGCAGTATGGACAGAGGGGACGGCTACACCTTC.

This clonotype was recorded only once. The V gene is TRBV27, the J gene TRBJ2-7; 12 bases match TRBD2. CDR3 length: 15 amino acids. Losses at the gene ends were 6 bases for V and 3 bases for J; bases not matched to a gene: 6. The germline V gene has CDR1 MNHEY and CDR2 SMNVEV (reference sequence). The CDR3 coding sequence is TGTGCCAGCAGCTGGACTAGCGGGAACCTCTACGAGCAGTACTTC. This translates into CASSWTSGNLYEQYF.

The chain uses TRBV5-4 and TRBJ2-1, with D uncertain. V was cut by 4 bases and J by 7 bases, with 9 bases left in between. CDR1 and CDR2 (germline): SGHNT, YYREEE (reference sequence). The CDR3 runs 12 residues. CDR3 DNA: TGTGCCAGCAGCGGCCGGCGGAATGAGCAGTTCTTC. This translates into CASSGRRNEQFF.

The CDR3, as DNA: TGTGCCAGCAGCGTAGGAGGGACAGAGAACACTGAAGCTTTCTTT. Protein sequence: CASSVGGTENTEAFF. This chain connects TRBV9 to TRBJ1-1, with 7 bases fitting TRBD1. The CDR3 contains 15 residues. Germline V gene lookup returns CDR1 SGDLS and CDR2 YYNGEE. V trimming: 0 bases; J trimming: 1 base; junction bases outside the gene matches: 3.